The rows below give T cell receptor beta chains drawn from one sample of a study of blood T cell repertoires in COVID-19. Only in-frame clones appear in the TCRdb table, and some are missing; sequencing was by immunoSEQ multiplex PCR. Of 150,000 to 200,000 clones listed, around 93% are singletons. The sequenced material came from peripheral blood. The receptors were sampled from a woman aged 45-59 years with acute or convalescent COVID-19. Both conserved end residues are part of each CDR3. A D gene is named only where the DNA matches it firmly. Not all rows give a size; the values are once, few, many and, for expanded clones, a class.

V	size	D	J	DNA	CDR3
TRBV4-3	.	.	TRBJ1-3	TGCGCCAGCAGCCAAGACATGGGATCAGGGCTGGGGAACACCATATATTTT	CASSQDMGSGLGNTIYF
TRBV7-9	.	.	TRBJ2-5	TGTGCCAGCAGCCCATACCCCGCAGAGGGGGGGGAGACCCAGTACTTC	CASSPYPAEGGETQYF
TRBV20-1	.	TRBD1	TRBJ1-5	TGCAGTGCTAGTTCGGGGACAGGGGACTGGAGGGGTCAGCCCCAGCATTTT	CSASSGTGDWRGQPQHF
TRBV6-2/TRBV6-3	.	.	TRBJ2-7	TGTGCCAGCAGTTACTCCAGCAGGGAATTATTTGTTTTTGCGGAGCAGTACTTC	CASSYSSRELFVFAEQYF
TRBV2	.	.	TRBJ2-7	TGTGCCAGCAGTCCTAAATTATCCAATTACGAGCAGTACTTC	CASSPKLSNYEQYF
TRBV6-1	few	.	TRBJ2-5	TGTGCCAGCAGTGAAAGGACTTCGGGGGAGACCCAGTACTTC	CASSERTSGETQYF
TRBV5-1	few	TRBD2	TRBJ2-5	TGCGCCAGCAGCTCGGGACTAGCGGGGGGTGGTCTCCGGGAGACCCAGTACTTC	CASSSGLAGGGLRETQYF
TRBV7-6	.	TRBD1	TRBJ1-6	TGTGCCAGCAGCCCGGAGGGGTGGCAGGGGGGAAGTTCACCCCTCCACTTT	CASSPEGWQGGSSPLHF
TRBV7-9	.	TRBD2	TRBJ2-1	TGTGCCAGCAGCACCGGACTAGCGGGGATGTACAATGAGCAGTTCTTC	CASSTGLAGMYNEQFF
TRBV4-1	.	.	TRBJ2-5	TGCGCCAGCAGCCAACTGGAGGTTCAAGAGACCCAGTACTTC	CASSQLEVQETQYF
TRBV7-3	.	.	TRBJ2-5	TGTGCCAGCAGCTTAATCCCAGGGCAGGGTCAAGAGACCCAGTACTTC	CASSLIPGQGQETQYF
TRBV28	.	.	TRBJ1-1	TGTGCCAGCAGTTACCCCACAGGACGCATAAGGCTCACTGAAGCTTTCTTT	CASSYPTGRIRLTEAFF
TRBV19	.	TRBD1	TRBJ1-2	TGTGCCACCCACCGGGACAGGGGGCGTGGGGCCTATGGCTACACCTTC	CATHRDRGRGAYGYTF
TRBV15	.	TRBD1	TRBJ2-7	TGTGCCACCAGCAGTTACTCCCTAGGGGGCAGCGAGCAGTACTTC	CATSSYSLGGSEQYF
TRBV5-5	.	.	TRBJ1-5	TGTGCCAGCAGCTTGCTAGTGACTCAGCCCCAGCATTTT	CASSLLVTQPQHF
TRBV6-1	.	TRBD1	TRBJ1-1	TGTGCCAGCAGTGAAGACAGGGGCAACACTGAAGCTTTCTTT	CASSEDRGNTEAFF
TRBV4-1	.	.	TRBJ1-1	TGCGCCAGCAGCCACCCAGGGAAGACTGAAGCTTTCTTT	CASSHPGKTEAFF
TRBV5-4	.	TRBD1	TRBJ2-1	TGTGCCAGCAGCTTGGATTGGACAGGGGGCAATGAGCAGTTCTTC	CASSLDWTGGNEQFF
TRBV3-1/TRBV3-2	.	TRBD2	TRBJ2-7	TGTGCCAGCAGCCCTAGCGGATCAGCGACCTACGAGCAGTACTTC	CASSPSGSATYEQYF
TRBV10-3	.	.	TRBJ1-2	TGTGCCATCAGTGAGCCGGCCGGGGGGCGCAACTATGGCTACACCTTC	CAISEPAGGRNYGYTF
TRBV4-1	.	.	TRBJ1-2	TGCGCCAGCAGCCAAGCCGGAGTTACCGTTCAAGCTAACTATGGCTACACCTTC	CASSQAGVTVQANYGYTF
TRBV4-1	once	.	TRBJ1-2	TGCGCCAGCAGCCAATTGGACTGGGCTGGCTACACCTTC	CASSQLDWAGYTF
TRBV19	.	TRBD1	TRBJ1-5	TGTGCCAGCAACAGGGGGCCAGATCAGCCCCAGCATTTT	CASNRGPDQPQHF
TRBV7-9	.	TRBD1	TRBJ1-6	TGTGCCAGCAGCCAACAGGGGGCAAATTCACCCCTCCACTTT	CASSQQGANSPLHF
TRBV29-1	once	.	TRBJ1-2	TGCAGCGCAGACTCCCCGGAAGGCTACACCTTC	CSADSPEGYTF
TRBV25-1	.	.	TRBJ1-2	TGTGCCAGCAGTGCAACAGGGTTTCACTATGGCTACACCTTC	CASSATGFHYGYTF
TRBV4-3	.	.	TRBJ1-5	TGCGCCAGCAGCCAAGGGACGGGGGGCCTTCAGCCCCAGCATTTT	CASSQGTGGLQPQHF